Below, one TCR beta chain is given with its context. This sample was included in a study of control samples from healthy donors and cancer patients. The J segment lost 7 bases and the V segment lost 0 bases, leaving 5 bases of the junction unmatched. CDR3 length: 14 amino acids. Looked up from germline, CDR1 is SGHTA and CDR2 is FQGTGA. Clones were sequenced by immunoSEQ multiplex PCR, and TCRdb holds only the in-frame ones, with some missing. This table has 95,000 to 150,000 clones, approximately 90% appearing once. The specimen was blood. The J gene is TRBJ1-1, the V gene TRBV7-3; 7 bases align to TRBD1. This TCR was sampled from a man in his forties or fifties in good health. The CDR3 DNA reads as TGTGCCAGCAGCTTAACGTTGGCAGGGGGTGAAGCTTTCTTT. It yields the protein CASSLTLAGGEAFF.